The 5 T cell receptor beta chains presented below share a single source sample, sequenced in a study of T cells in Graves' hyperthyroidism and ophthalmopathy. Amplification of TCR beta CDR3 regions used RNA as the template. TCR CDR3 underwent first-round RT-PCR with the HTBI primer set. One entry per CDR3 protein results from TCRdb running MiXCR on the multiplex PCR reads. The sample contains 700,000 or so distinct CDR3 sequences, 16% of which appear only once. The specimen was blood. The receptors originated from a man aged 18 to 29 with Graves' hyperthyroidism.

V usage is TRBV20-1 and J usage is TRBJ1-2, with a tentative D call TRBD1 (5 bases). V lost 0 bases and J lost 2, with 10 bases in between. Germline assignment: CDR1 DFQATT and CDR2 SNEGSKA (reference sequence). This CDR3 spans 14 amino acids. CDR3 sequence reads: CSARDPRGNYGYTF. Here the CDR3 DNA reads TGCAGTGCTAGAGATCCGCGGGGGAACTATGGCTACACCTTC.

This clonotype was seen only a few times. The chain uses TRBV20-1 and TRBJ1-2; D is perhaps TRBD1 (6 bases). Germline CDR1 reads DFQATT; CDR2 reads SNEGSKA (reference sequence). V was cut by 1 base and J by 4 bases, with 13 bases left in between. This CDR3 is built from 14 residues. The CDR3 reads CSARGTGRSYGYTF. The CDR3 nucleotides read TGCAGTGCTAGAGGAACAGGGAGATCCTATGGCTACACCTTC.

CDR3 region: CASSYGGPHLLHYEQYF. CDR3 DNA sequence: TGTGCCAGCAGTTATGGGGGGCCCCACCTTTTACACTACGAGCAGTACTTC. The chain uses TRBV28 and TRBJ2-7; D may be TRBD1 or TRBD2 (6 bases each). The CDR3 loop spans 17 amino acids. Trimming pared 4 bases from V and 3 bases from J, leaving 22 bases between. Germline V gives CDR1 MDHEN, CDR2 SYDVKM.

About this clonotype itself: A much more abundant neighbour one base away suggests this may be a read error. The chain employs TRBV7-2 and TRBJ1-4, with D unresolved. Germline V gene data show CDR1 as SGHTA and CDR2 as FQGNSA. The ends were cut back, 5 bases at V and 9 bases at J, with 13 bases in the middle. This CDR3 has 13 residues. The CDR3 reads CASSPGSGKKLFF. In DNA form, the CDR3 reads TGTGCCAGCAGCCCGGGGTCAGGCAAAAAACTGTTTTTT.

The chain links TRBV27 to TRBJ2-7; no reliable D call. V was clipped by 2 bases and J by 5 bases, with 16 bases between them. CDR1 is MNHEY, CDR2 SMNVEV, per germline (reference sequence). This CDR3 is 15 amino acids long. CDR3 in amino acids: CASSLPGGRRNEQYF. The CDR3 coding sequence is TGTGCCAGCAGTTTACCCGGCGGCAGACGGAACGAGCAGTACTTC.